The rows below give T cell receptor beta chains drawn from one sample of a study of CD4 T cells in relation to SARS-CoV-2 and coronaviruses. The assay was immunoSEQ multiplex PCR, and TCRdb's table has in-frame clones only and misses some. This sample has roughly 61,000 clones, with about nine tenths found just once. Sequenced input: memory CD4+ T cells from PBMCs. These receptors were obtained from a human donor in good health. The CDR3 runs from the conserved cysteine through the conserved F or W. A D gene is named only where the DNA matches it firmly. For some rows the clone size is stated as once, few or many, or as a class when expanded; others skip it.

D gene	clone size	V gene	J gene	CDR3 protein	CDR3 DNA
.	.	TRBV4-1	TRBJ1-5	CASSQEIRQGLEPQHF	TGCGCCAGCAGCCAAGAGATTCGGCAGGGACTCGAACCCCAGCATTTT
.	.	TRBV10-1	TRBJ1-1	CASSERGSNTEAFF	TGCGCCAGCAGTGAGCGGGGGTCGAACACTGAAGCTTTCTTT
.	.	TRBV9	TRBJ1-4	CASSVGATNEKLFF	TGTGCCAGCAGCGTAGGGGCAACTAATGAAAAACTGTTTTTT
.	.	TRBV6-5	TRBJ2-7	CASSYADREDYEQYF	TGTGCCAGCAGTTACGCAGACAGGGAGGACTACGAGCAGTACTTC
.	.	TRBV30	TRBJ1-5	CAWSAGETGLYSNQPQHF	TGTGCCTGGAGTGCAGGGGAGACAGGCCTTTATAGCAATCAGCCCCAGCATTTT
TRBD2	.	TRBV7-2	TRBJ2-1	CASSLERGGSSYNEQFF	TGTGCCAGCAGCTTAGAACGCGGCGGGAGCTCCTACAATGAGCAGTTCTTC
TRBD1	.	TRBV12-3/TRBV12-4	TRBJ1-2	CASSTQGRYGYTF	TGTGCCAGCAGTACACAGGGGCGTTATGGCTACACCTTC
.	.	TRBV4-1	TRBJ1-2	CASSLGTGYGYTF	TGCGCCAGCAGCCTGGGGACTGGGTATGGCTACACCTTC
TRBD2	.	TRBV5-1	TRBJ2-7	CASSWRGGAYEQYF	TGCGCCAGCAGCTGGCGGGGGGGCGCCTACGAGCAGTACTTC
.	.	TRBV5-6	TRBJ2-1	CASSPIRLDRDSYNEQFF	TGTGCCAGCAGCCCCATTAGACTAGACAGGGACTCCTACAATGAGCAGTTCTTC
TRBD2	.	TRBV7-3	TRBJ2-3	CASSISGTSGIPGGTQYF	TGTGCCAGCAGCATCTCAGGGACTAGCGGGATCCCCGGGGGTACGCAGTATTTT
.	.	TRBV5-1	TRBJ2-5	CASSLGGTQETQYF	TGCGCCAGCAGCTTGGGAGGGACACAAGAGACCCAGTACTTC
.	.	TRBV2	TRBJ2-1	CASSRSGANNEQFF	TGTGCCAGCAGCCGGTCCGGGGCCAACAATGAGCAGTTCTTC
.	.	TRBV7-2	TRBJ2-1	CASSLWSGNEQFF	TGTGCCAGCAGCTTATGGTCTGGGAATGAGCAGTTCTTC
.	.	TRBV18	TRBJ2-5	CASSPFRGDETQYF	TGTGCCAGCTCACCTTTCCGGGGAGATGAGACCCAGTACTTC
TRBD2	.	TRBV7-3	TRBJ2-1	CASSLNLGTSKNEQFF	TGTGCCAGCAGCTTAAATCTAGGGACTAGCAAAAATGAGCAGTTCTTC
.	once	TRBV5-1	TRBJ2-6	CASSGSSGANVLTF	TGCGCCAGCAGCGGATCCTCTGGGGCCAACGTCCTGACTTTC
TRBD1	.	TRBV24-1	TRBJ2-2	CATSGNRGLRTGELFF	TGTGCCACCAGTGGAAACAGGGGGCTTAGGACCGGGGAGCTGTTTTTT
.	.	TRBV6-5	TRBJ2-7	CASKRLAYEQYF	TGTGCCTCCAAGAGACTAGCCTACGAGCAGTACTTC
.	.	TRBV21-1	TRBJ2-7	CASFGQGYEQYF	TGTGCCAGCTTCGGACAGGGCTACGAGCAGTACTTC
TRBD1	.	TRBV18	TRBJ2-7	CASSEGTGSYEQYF	TGTGCCAGCTCGGAAGGGACAGGGTCCTACGAGCAGTACTTC
.	.	TRBV28	TRBJ1-1	CASSLIDTEAFF	TGTGCCAGCAGTCTGATCGACACTGAAGCTTTCTTT
.	.	TRBV5-1	TRBJ2-2	CASSLAALGTGELFF	TGCGCCAGCAGCTTGGCGGCCTTGGGTACCGGGGAGCTGTTTTTT
TRBD2	once	TRBV5-4	TRBJ2-3	CASSPSGSRTDTQYF	TGTGCCAGCAGCCCCAGCGGGAGCCGCACAGATACGCAGTATTTT
.	.	TRBV7-8	TRBJ2-1	CASRPGGSYNEQFF	TGTGCCAGCAGGCCCGGGGGTAGCTACAATGAGCAGTTCTTC
TRBD1	.	TRBV5-1	TRBJ2-3	CASSRRRQGATDTQYF	TGCGCCAGCAGCCGCCGGAGACAGGGGGCCACAGATACGCAGTATTTT
.	.	TRBV19	TRBJ2-3	CASSITPPTSQDAQYF	TGTGCCAGTAGTATAACCCCGCCCACCTCCCAGGATGCGCAGTATTTT
.	few	TRBV4-1	TRBJ1-6	CASSQWAENSPLHF	TGCGCCAGCAGCCAATGGGCAGAGAATTCACCCCTCCACTTT
.	.	TRBV7-9	TRBJ2-4	CASSLGTNIQYF	TGTGCCAGCAGCCTAGGGACGAACATTCAGTACTTC
TRBD1	.	TRBV19	TRBJ1-5	CASSSTDRGLNSNQPQHF	TGTGCCAGTAGTTCGACGGACAGGGGGCTAAATAGCAATCAGCCCCAGCATTTT
.	.	TRBV6-5	TRBJ2-7	CASNGGHEQYF	TGTGCCAGCAATGGGGGCCACGAGCAGTACTTC
TRBD1	.	TRBV27	TRBJ1-1	CASSPRGLYGEAFF	TGTGCCAGCAGCCCCAGGGGGCTGTACGGTGAAGCTTTCTTT
TRBD1	.	TRBV18	TRBJ1-6	CASSRQGGNSPLHF	TGTGCCAGCTCTCGACAGGGTGGTAATTCACCCCTCCACTTT
.	.	TRBV19	TRBJ2-3	CASSFLGQTDTQYF	TGTGCCAGTAGTTTCCTCGGACAGACAGATACGCAGTATTTT
TRBD1	.	TRBV28	TRBJ1-2	CASSLRRGPSNYGYTF	TGTGCCAGCAGTTTAAGGAGGGGGCCCTCTAACTATGGCTACACCTTC
TRBD2	.	TRBV7-8	TRBJ2-3	CASSRLGTSGRAGDTQYF	TGTGCCAGCAGCCGTTTAGGGACTAGCGGGAGGGCCGGCGATACGCAGTATTTT
.	.	TRBV3-1/TRBV3-2	TRBJ1-2	CASSQEQRYGYTF	TGTGCCAGCAGCCAAGAGCAACGATATGGCTACACCTTC
.	.	TRBV28	TRBJ1-3	CASSSPTGLSGNTIYF	TGTGCCAGCAGTTCTCCGACGGGCCTCTCTGGAAACACCATATATTTT
TRBD1	.	TRBV18	TRBJ2-2	CASSPSRTGDGTGELFF	TGTGCCAGCTCACCATCTAGGACAGGGGACGGCACCGGGGAGCTGTTTTTT
.	.	TRBV7-3	TRBJ2-3	CASSLNAKSTDTQYF	TGTGCCAGCAGCTTAAATGCGAAAAGCACAGATACGCAGTATTTT
.	.	TRBV5-1	TRBJ2-5	CASSVGGDGETQYF	TGCGCCAGCAGCGTGGGGGGCGATGGAGAGACCCAGTACTTC
TRBD1	few	TRBV11-2	TRBJ2-7	CASSVYGQGARSYEQYF	TGTGCCAGCAGCGTATACGGACAGGGGGCGAGATCATACGAGCAGTACTTC
.	.	TRBV29-1	TRBJ2-1	CSGTVGAPPQEQFF	TGCAGCGGAACCGTTGGGGCGCCTCCCCAGGAGCAGTTCTTC
.	.	TRBV12-3/TRBV12-4	TRBJ1-5	CASGQGYNQPQHF	TGTGCCAGCGGGCAGGGGTACAATCAGCCCCAGCATTTT
.	.	TRBV6-6	TRBJ1-2	CASSDSGYSYGYTF	TGTGCCAGCAGTGACAGTGGATACAGCTATGGCTACACCTTC
.	once	TRBV3-1/TRBV3-2	TRBJ2-7	CASSQDGGHSYEQYF	TGTGCCAGCAGCCAAGATGGCGGCCACTCCTACGAGCAGTACTTC
.	once	TRBV3-1/TRBV3-2	TRBJ1-1	CASRDFGGTEAFF	TGTGCCAGCAGGGACTTCGGGGGGACTGAAGCTTTCTTT
TRBD1	.	TRBV11-2	TRBJ1-4	CASSWDRNEKLFF	TGTGCCAGCAGCTGGGACAGAAATGAAAAACTGTTTTTT
.	.	TRBV11-2	TRBJ2-2	CASSVRSNTGELFF	TGTGCCAGCAGCGTCCGCTCAAACACCGGGGAGCTGTTTTTT
TRBD2	once	TRBV6-2/TRBV6-3	TRBJ2-5	CASSAITSGRVETQYF	TGTGCCAGCAGTGCCATCACTAGCGGGAGGGTGGAGACCCAGTACTTC
.	once	TRBV19	TRBJ2-5	CASSIREETQYF	TGTGCCAGTAGTATACGGGAGGAGACCCAGTACTTC
TRBD1	.	TRBV25-1	TRBJ2-3	CASSDLVRGGTDTQYF	TGTGCCAGCAGTGATTTAGTTAGAGGGGGCACGGATACGCAGTATTTT